This TCR beta chain was profiled in a study of CXCR3-negative and CXCR3-positive naive CD8 T cells. 5' RACE with UMI labels generated the TRB cDNA libraries. TCRdb reanalyzed the 5' RACE reads, giving one entry per CDR3 protein sequence and no DNA. Recorded here are about 90,000 distinct CDR3 sequences; the top ten clones represent approximately 1.1%. Germline CDR1 reads SQVTM; CDR2 reads ANQGSEA. This CDR3 spans 12 amino acids. As for this clonotype: Its antigen remains unknown.

Study-wide points: Similar TRBV-TRBJ gene usage was seen in naive CXCR3-negative and CXCR3-positive cells, but not in memory cells. Cryopreservation partially lowered CXCR3 expression, so most assays used fresh PBMCs.

The chain joins TRBV29-1 to TRBJ2-7. The origin of this receptor is a human donor in good health. Some clones in this sample may be carry-over from other donors' samples. Sequenced sample: naive CXCR3- CD8+ T cells from blood. As to subset: CD45RO-CCR7+CD27+CD95- naive CD8+ T cells lacking CXCR3 (TNR3-). CDR3 loop: CSASDLGYEQYF.